The T cell receptor (beta chain) described here comes from a study of glioma-infiltrating T cells after dendritic cell vaccination. Turning to this clone: The target antigen is unknown.

Study-level findings and limits: Complete blood and tumor specimen sets were limited to few patients.

Documented time point: after dendritic cell vaccination, including at tumor progression/relapse. Clones were read by immunoSEQ multiplex PCR, and TCRdb kept only the in-frame ones, dropping some. This table has approximately 60,000 clones, 86% appearing once. This CDR3 is built from 17 residues. CDR1 LGHNA and CDR2 YSLEER come from the germline V gene. The ends lost 1 base at V and 3 bases at J; junction bases unmatched: 10. The sequencing used blood, collected after dendritic cell vaccination. The V gene is TRBV4-3, the J gene TRBJ2-7, with 9 bases aligning to TRBD1. The source of this sequence is a human donor with glioblastoma. CDR3 loop: CASSQGAGTGKNYEQYF. The CDR3 DNA reads as TGCGCCAGCAGCCAAGGGGCCGGGACAGGGAAGAACTACGAGCAGTACTTC.